These 16 T cell receptor beta chains were all obtained from the same sample, sequenced in a study of T cell responses to AZD1222 COVID-19 vaccine. Libraries were prepared by immunoSEQ multiplex PCR; TCRdb keeps only in-frame clonotypes and omits some of them. The sample has approximately 160,000 clones; around 94% are singletons. Sequences were derived from peripheral blood, sampled 28 days after the second AZD1222 dose. The receptors were gathered from an adult who received the AZD1222 COVID-19 vaccine.

The gene calls are TRBV21-1 and TRBJ2-3; the D call TRBD2 from the table was never checked on the DNA. TRBV21-1 is classified as a pseudogene. The CDR3 has 17 amino acids. CDR3 residues: CASSNAPTSGHTDTQYF. As DNA, the CDR3 is TGTGCCAGCAGCAACGCCCCGACTAGCGGGCACACAGATACGCAGTATTTT.

This chain uses TRBV28 with TRBJ1-5; D is possibly TRBD1 (5 bases). The CDR3 loop spans 12 amino acids. Germline V gene lookup returns CDR1 MDHEN and CDR2 SYDVKM. The germline V and J ends were trimmed by 7 bases and 6 bases, with 10 bases remaining between them. CDR3 residues: CASTPGFQPQHF. The CDR3 DNA is TGTGCCAGCACCCCAGGGTTTCAGCCCCAGCATTTT.

The rearrangement links TRBV19 to TRBJ1-5; no firm D call. CDR1 and CDR2 (germline): LNHDA, SQIVND (reference sequence). The V end lost 0 bases, the J end lost 8 bases, and 8 bases lay between the germline ends. CDR3 length: 13 residues. The CDR3 DNA is TGTGCCAGTAGTATAGATCTGTCCAAGCCCCAGCATTTT. The encoded protein is CASSIDLSKPQHF.

The chain uses TRBV19 and TRBJ1-4; the D gene is possibly TRBD1 (6 bases). Trimming cost V 4 bases and J 8 bases, with 17 bases left between them. Looked up from germline, CDR1 is LNHDA and CDR2 is SQIVND (reference sequence). The CDR3 extends over 15 amino acids. The CDR3 nucleotides are TGTGCCAGTAGTACAGGGGCGATAGAGAAGGAAAAACTGTTTTTT. Amino acids: CASSTGAIEKEKLFF.

The CDR3, as DNA: TGTGCCACCAGAGACCCACATAACTATGGCTACACCTTC. Protein product: CATRDPHNYGYTF. This chain connects TRBV24-1 to TRBJ1-2; no definite D call. There are 13 residues in the CDR3. V lost 7 bases and J 1 base, leaving 9 bases between the germline ends. Germline V CDR1 and CDR2: KGHDR, SFDVKD.

The genes are TRBV15 and TRBJ2-7; D possibly uses TRBD1 or TRBD2 (5 bases each). V lost 0 bases to trimming and J lost 6 bases, with 9 bases between them. This CDR3 is built from 13 residues. Germline V CDR1 and CDR2: LNHNV, YYDKDF (reference sequence). CDR3 region: CATSRDRGGEQYF. CDR3 DNA: TGTGCCACCAGCAGAGATCGTGGGGGCGAGCAGTACTTC.

The chain recombines TRBV7-9 with TRBJ1-2; 8 nucleotides agree with TRBD1. CDR3 length: 13 amino acids. Germline V CDR1 and CDR2: SEHNR, FQNEAQ (reference sequence). J gave up 8 bases and V 4 bases, and 6 bases lay outside the gene matches. The CDR3 loop reads CASSSGGGGGYTF. CDR3 coding DNA: TGTGCCAGCAGCTCAGGGGGCGGAGGCGGCTACACCTTC.

V usage is TRBV5-4 and J usage is TRBJ2-5, with D possibly being TRBD2 (6 bases). The V and J ends lost 4 bases and 5 bases respectively, with 24 bases between them. Germline V gene data show CDR1 as SGHNT and CDR2 as YYREEE (reference sequence). This CDR3 contains 17 residues. The CDR3: CASSPPGVSFSGETQYF. The CDR3 DNA is TGTGCCAGCAGCCCCCCGGGGGTTAGCTTCTCGGGGGAGACCCAGTACTTC.

The V gene is TRBV19, the J gene TRBJ1-2, with D tentatively TRBD1 (5 bases). Germline CDR1 reads LNHDA; CDR2 reads SQIVND (reference sequence). CDR3 length equals 14 residues. Trimming removed 5 bases at V and 0 bases at J, with 10 bases between. Written as DNA, the CDR3 is TGTGCCAGTAGTTACGACAGCTCTAACTATGGCTACACCTTC. Amino acid sequence: CASSYDSSNYGYTF.

The genes are TRBV14 and TRBJ1-1; unclear D gene. V lost 0 bases and J lost 6, with 17 bases in between. CDR3 size: 16 residues. Germline V lookup: CDR1 SGHDN, CDR2 FVKESK. The CDR3 sequence is CASSQEIWAAVPEAFF. CDR3 in DNA: TGTGCCAGCAGCCAAGAAATATGGGCCGCAGTCCCTGAAGCTTTCTTT.

CDR3 coding DNA: TGTGCCAGCTCACCTTCGGGGACCCCTTATGGCTACACCTTC. Amino acids: CASSPSGTPYGYTF. The genes are TRBV18 and TRBJ1-2; D might be TRBD1 (5 bases). Trimming shortened V by 3 bases and J by 5 bases, and 13 bases separated the two germline ends. CDR3 length: 14 amino acids. Germline values: CDR1 KGHSH, CDR2 LQKENI. The full variable domain, with the rest looked up from reference TRBV18 and TRBJ1-2, is NAGVMQNPRHLVRRRGQEARLRCSPMKGHSHVYWYRQLPEEGLKFMVYLQKENIIDESGMPKERFSAEFPKEGPSILRIQQVVRGDSAAYFCASSPSGTPYGYTFGSGTRLTVV.

V gene TRBV6-5 combines with J gene TRBJ1-1, with D uncertain. Germline CDR1 reads MNHEY; CDR2 reads SVGAGI. Between the trimmed V and J ends, which lost 2 bases and 1 base, there was a span of 5 bases. This CDR3 is 13 amino acids long. The CDR3 loop reads CASSYGENTEAFF. DNA for the CDR3: TGTGCCAGCAGTTACGGGGAGAACACTGAAGCTTTCTTT.

CDR3: CASTPNVDSNQPQHF. For the CDR3, the DNA is TGTGCCAGCACCCCGAACGTGGACAGTAATCAGCCCCAGCATTTT. The chain has TRBV28 and TRBJ1-5, with a tentative D call TRBD1 (6 bases). Germline V gene sequence: CDR1 MDHEN, CDR2 SYDVKM. V lost 7 bases to trimming and J lost 4 bases, with 17 bases between them. This CDR3 has 15 amino acids.

The chain carries TRBV19 and TRBJ1-2, with a weak D call TRBD1 (6 bases). Trimming took 6 bases from V and 4 from J, leaving 24 bases between them. CDR3 size: 17 residues. Germline V gives CDR1 LNHDA, CDR2 SQIVND (reference sequence). The CDR3 nucleotides are TGTGCCAGTAGGACTCCGGGACACCGAGATCTACTCTATGGCTACACCTTC. Translated: CASRTPGHRDLLYGYTF.

The V call is TRBV15, the J call TRBJ1-2, with a tentative D call TRBD1 (6 bases). This CDR3 is built from 13 residues. The germline V gene encodes CDR1 LNHNV and CDR2 YYDKDF (reference sequence). V lost 3 bases to trimming and J lost 4 bases, with 9 bases between them. CDR3 bases: TGTGCCACCAGCAGCCAGGGGAGCTATGGCTACACCTTC. Translated: CATSSQGSYGYTF.

The J gene is TRBJ2-6, the V gene TRBV5-5; 8 bases match TRBD1. V was clipped by 4 bases and J by 2 bases; unmatched bases: 2. Germline-derived CDR1 and CDR2 are SGHKS and YYEKEE (reference sequence). CDR3 length: 15 amino acids. The CDR3 reads CASSLQGAGANVLTF. The CDR3 DNA follows: TGTGCCAGCAGCCTACAGGGGGCTGGGGCCAACGTCCTGACTTTC.